This is a list of T cell receptor beta chains from one sample in a study of shared clonotypes between healthy human individuals. Produced via immunoSEQ multiplex PCR; TCRdb's table is partial and in-frame only. Found here are roughly 1,600,000 clones, approximately 98.5% of them singletons; the top ten hold under 0.45%. Input material: naive CD4+ T cells sorted from blood. Receptor source: a man in his thirties or forties in good health. CDR3s include the opening cysteine and the closing phenylalanine or tryptophan. The D gene is left open where the match is weak. A clone size is listed for some rows: how often the clone was seen (once, few, many), or a class if it is expanded.

CDR3,DNA,V,length,size,D,J
CAISELGELFF,TGTGCCATCAGTGAGCTCGGGGAGCTGTTTTTT,TRBV10-3,11,NA,NA,TRBJ2-2
CASRGSGRNEQYF,TGTGCCTCCCGTGGTAGCGGGAGGAACGAGCAGTACTTC,TRBV30,13,NA,TRBD2,TRBJ2-7
CASSSKLAGVYNEQFF,TGTGCCAGCAGTTCAAAACTAGCGGGAGTCTACAATGAGCAGTTCTTC,TRBV28,16,NA,TRBD2,TRBJ2-1
CASSEFMDRASEQYF,TGTGCCAGCAGTGAATTTATGGACAGGGCATCCGAGCAGTACTTC,TRBV25-1,15,NA,TRBD1,TRBJ2-7
CASSIYPENTGELFF,TGTGCCAGCAGTATTTATCCGGAGAACACCGGGGAGCTGTTTTTT,TRBV2,15,NA,NA,TRBJ2-2
CASSTGVYEQYF,TGTGCCAGCAGCACAGGGGTCTACGAGCAGTACTTC,TRBV6-1,12,NA,TRBD1,TRBJ2-7
CASTYSGANVLTF,TGTGCCAGCACATACTCTGGGGCCAACGTCCTGACTTTC,TRBV7-9,13,NA,NA,TRBJ2-6
CASSPEPGEQYF,TGTGCCAGCAGCCCCGAGCCTGGTGAGCAGTACTTC,TRBV6-5,12,NA,NA,TRBJ2-7
CASSKGGTYEQYF,TGTGCCAGCAGCAAAGGGGGGACCTACGAGCAGTACTTC,TRBV11-3,13,NA,NA,TRBJ2-7
CATTRTVNTEAFF,TGTGCCACCACCCGGACGGTAAACACTGAAGCTTTCTTT,TRBV15,13,NA,NA,TRBJ1-1
CASSPQSYNEQYF,TGTGCCAGCTCACCCCAAAGTTACAACGAGCAGTACTTC,TRBV18,13,NA,NA,TRBJ2-7
CASREGPNYGYTF,TGTGCCAGCAGAGAGGGGCCTAACTATGGCTACACCTTC,TRBV2,13,NA,NA,TRBJ1-2
CASSLFEGLMDEAFF,TGTGCCAGCAGCTTATTTGAGGGTTTAATGGATGAAGCTTTCTTT,TRBV7-6,15,NA,NA,TRBJ1-1
CASTPGTRFSTDTQYF,TGTGCCAGCACCCCGGGGACTAGATTTTCTACAGATACGCAGTATTTT,TRBV7-8,16,NA,TRBD2,TRBJ2-3
CASSPGVIRGEQYF,TGTGCCAGCAGCCCCGGCGTAATTCGCGGCGAGCAGTACTTC,TRBV5-6,14,NA,NA,TRBJ2-7
CASRPLAGGPNEQFF,TGTGCCAGCAGACCACTAGCGGGAGGCCCCAATGAGCAGTTCTTC,TRBV7-7,15,NA,TRBD2,TRBJ2-1
CASSLQGGAYNEQFF,TGTGCCAGCTCACTGCAGGGGGGGGCCTACAATGAGCAGTTCTTC,TRBV18,15,NA,NA,TRBJ2-1
CASSYAAEAFF,TGTGCCAGCTCATACGCTGCTGAAGCTTTCTTT,TRBV2,11,NA,NA,TRBJ1-1
CASSGRPYEQYF,TGTGCCAGCAGCGGCCGTCCCTACGAGCAGTACTTC,TRBV7-6,12,NA,NA,TRBJ2-7
CASSSPGQGSGANVLTF,TGTGCCAGCAGCTCCCCGGGACAGGGATCTGGGGCCAACGTCCTGACTTTC,TRBV27,17,NA,TRBD1,TRBJ2-6
CASSLVAGSSGNTIYF,TGTGCCAGCAGCTTAGTGGCAGGGAGCTCTGGAAACACCATATATTTT,TRBV7-9,16,once,NA,TRBJ1-3
CASGESGWNEQFF,TGTGCCAGCGGCGAAAGCGGATGGAATGAGCAGTTCTTC,TRBV11-2,13,NA,NA,TRBJ2-1
CASSLGIYEQYF,TGTGCCAGCAGCTTGGGGATCTACGAGCAGTACTTC,TRBV5-5,12,once,NA,TRBJ2-7
CSVEYLAGSGEQYF,TGCAGCGTCGAATACTTAGCGGGATCTGGGGAGCAGTACTTC,TRBV29-1,14,NA,TRBD2,TRBJ2-7
CASSPSGQGEQYF,TGTGCCAGCTCACCCTCGGGGCAGGGTGAGCAGTACTTC,TRBV18,13,once,NA,TRBJ2-7
CASSWGRGDYEQYF,TGTGCCAGCAGCTGGGGCAGGGGGGACTACGAGCAGTACTTC,TRBV11-2,14,NA,NA,TRBJ2-7
CASSQDRTSTDTQYF,TGCGCCAGCAGCCAAGACAGGACTAGCACAGATACGCAGTATTTT,TRBV4-3,15,NA,NA,TRBJ2-3
CASSKTSGLVYEQFF,TGTGCCAGCAGCAAGACTAGCGGGTTAGTTTATGAGCAGTTCTTC,TRBV7-9,15,NA,TRBD2,TRBJ2-1
CASSLRGTSGRTLTDTQYF,TGTGCCAGCAGCTTACGAGGGACTAGCGGGAGGACCCTCACAGATACGCAGTATTTT,TRBV11-2,19,NA,TRBD2,TRBJ2-3
CASSLRVSGRFYEQYF,TGTGCCAGCAGTTTAAGGGTTAGCGGGAGGTTCTACGAGCAGTACTTC,TRBV27,16,NA,TRBD2,TRBJ2-7
CASSWGVPTKNIQYF,TGCGCCAGCAGCTGGGGCGTTCCGACTAAAAACATTCAGTACTTC,TRBV5-1,15,once,NA,TRBJ2-4
CASLVGLGSVGTEAFF,TGTGCCAGTTTAGTCGGATTGGGCTCTGTGGGCACTGAAGCTTTCTTT,TRBV19,16,NA,NA,TRBJ1-1
CASSSDGGGYYGYTF,TGTGCCAGCAGCTCGGATGGTGGGGGCTACTATGGCTACACCTTC,TRBV5-6,15,NA,NA,TRBJ1-2
CASSPWVGLEQYF,TGTGCCAGCTCACCCTGGGTTGGGCTCGAGCAGTACTTC,TRBV18,13,NA,NA,TRBJ2-7
CAGAAGRTDTQYF,TGTGCAGGGGCAGCGGGCCGCACAGATACGCAGTATTTT,TRBV5-3,13,NA,NA,TRBJ2-3
CASSLRRAVTISTDTQYF,TGTGCCAGCAGCCTTAGGCGGGCGGTTACGATAAGCACAGATACGCAGTATTTT,TRBV7-6,18,NA,NA,TRBJ2-3
CASIGYRGYKTQYF,TGTGCCAGCATCGGCTACAGGGGCTATAAGACCCAGTACTTC,TRBV2,14,NA,TRBD1,TRBJ2-5
CASSRVGVNEKLFF,TGTGCCAGCAGCCGGGTGGGGGTTAATGAAAAACTGTTTTTT,TRBV27,14,NA,NA,TRBJ1-4
CASSPRATRPYEQYF,TGCGCCAGCAGCCCCCGGGCGACAAGACCCTACGAGCAGTACTTC,TRBV4-3,15,NA,NA,TRBJ2-7
CASSFRQGGLGGTQYF,TGTGCCAGCAGTTTCCGGCAGGGGGGCCTGGGAGGGACCCAGTACTTC,TRBV27,16,once,NA,TRBJ2-5
CASSSPRGVGPQHF,TGTGCCAGCAGCTCCCCCCGGGGTGTAGGGCCCCAGCATTTT,TRBV7-3,14,NA,NA,TRBJ1-5